This entry describes one TCR beta chain. Its antigen is currently unknown. The sample originates from a study of CD8 T cells in ankylosing spondylitis. Points from the study as a whole: Among TCR beta sequences, a motif of eight highly homologous variants appeared characteristic of ankylosing spondylitis blood.

CDR3 length: 13 residues. Germline CDR1 is SGHTA and CDR2 is FQGNSA. Trimming removed 3 bases from V and 8 bases from J; junction bases left unmatched: 3. Quantitative barcoded 5'-RACE was used to prepare TCR beta libraries. A single record per CDR3 protein comes from TCRdb applying MiXCR to the 5' RACE reads. The sample holds roughly 450,000 distinct CDR3 sequences, 20% to 30% seen once. The sample was blood, either unsorted or a sorted T cell fraction (not recorded which). The J gene is TRBJ1-4, the V gene TRBV7-2; 7 nucleotides line up with TRBD1. This receptor was taken from a male donor with ankylosing spondylitis. In DNA, the CDR3 is TGTGCCAGCAGCTTCGACAGGGACGAAAAACTGTTTTTT. This translates into CASSFDRDEKLFF.